This record covers a single TCR beta chain. The data belong to a study of blood T cell repertoires in COVID-19. On the study more broadly: The origin of the acute and convalescent COVID-19 samples was the United States, Italy and Spain. Sample material is recorded as cDNA or gDNA derived from T cells, B-cell-depleted T cells, or PBMCs.

Original methodology: Amplification of reference gene primers was used by the study to estimate nucleated cell counts. Using immunoSEQ multiplex PCR, the repertoire was profiled, and TCRdb retains in-frame clones only, with some absent. V and J calls and clone size are given by that table; D and trimming were obtained from the DNA. The sample gives 150,000 to 200,000 clones, under 85% of which show up once; over 6% is in the top ten. One Seattle source followed patients from active infection through their disease course. The source of this sequence is a woman in her sixties or seventies with COVID-19, enrolled during active disease. The sequenced material came from peripheral blood.

CDR3 bases: TGTGCCAGTAGTATTCAAGGACAGGGTGACCACTACACCTTC. This codes for CASSIQGQGDHYTF. The chain is built from TRBV19 and TRBJ1-2; 8 bases map to TRBD1. There are 14 residues in the CDR3. J lost 10 bases, V lost 3 bases, and 10 bases had no gene match. CDR1 LNHDA and CDR2 SQIVND come from the germline V gene (reference sequence). Filled out from reference TRBV19 and TRBJ1-2, the complete variable domain reads DGGITQSPKYLFRKEGQNVTLSCEQNLNHDAMYWYRQDPGQGLRLIYYSQIVNDFQKGDIAEGYSVSREKKESFPLTVTSAQKNPTAFYLCASSIQGQGDHYTFGSGTRLTVV.